The clone carrying this TCR beta chain appeared once. Its target is not known. These data are taken from a study of OX40 agonist ivuxolimab in advanced cancers. Study-level information: Patients were treated with intravenous ivuxolimab, dosed at 0.01 to 10 mg/kg and infused every 2 weeks. Study-level points and caveats: Normalized expansion of T-cell clones was also low for some nonresponders.

Patients with a history of autoimmune disease or on systemic immunosuppression were excluded. V lost 2 bases, J lost 8 bases, and 6 bases stayed unmatched. The germline CDR1 and CDR2 sequences are SGHDT and YYEEEE. This CDR3 is 13 amino acids long. Generated by immunoSEQ multiplex PCR, the TCRdb table keeps only in-frame clones and is missing some. The top ten clones hold less than 6% of a sample with around 74,000 clones, approximately 83% of them seen once. Sequenced here: CD4+ or CD8+ T cells sorted from blood, sampled in a trial of the OX40 agonist ivuxolimab. The origin of this receptor is an adult with an advanced solid tumor such as melanoma, head and neck, liver or kidney cancer. The rearrangement uses TRBV5-6 and TRBJ1-2; 7 bases are a match to TRBD1. The chain's CDR3 is CASSLQGIHGYTF. CDR3 sequence (DNA): TGTGCCAGCAGCTTACAGGGGATCCACGGCTACACCTTC.